This is a list of T cell receptor beta chains from one sample in a study of blood T cell repertoires in COVID-19. Sequencing used immunoSEQ multiplex PCR; TCRdb keeps in-frame clones, though not all of them. The table has about 83,000 clones, around nine tenths seen once. The sample consisted of peripheral blood. These receptors were obtained from a man in his sixties with acute or convalescent COVID-19. CDR3s include the opening cysteine and the closing phenylalanine or tryptophan. D genes are given only for firm matches. Clone size is not always given. Where it is, it says once, few, many or a class for expanded clones.

D gene | clone size | J gene | V gene | CDR3 protein | CDR3 DNA
NA | NA | TRBJ1-3 | TRBV10-3 | CAISAHDQGPGNTIYF | TGTGCCATCAGTGCACACGACCAGGGTCCTGGAAACACCATATATTTT
NA | NA | TRBJ1-2 | TRBV6-5 | CASSGDLLSGYTF | TGTGCCAGCAGCGGGGATTTGTTAAGTGGCTACACCTTC
TRBD1 | NA | TRBJ1-2 | TRBV7-2 | CASSLGQPTGSFGYTF | TGTGCCAGCAGCTTAGGCCAGCCGACAGGGAGTTTTGGCTACACCTTC
TRBD1 | few | TRBJ2-1 | TRBV6-5 | CASSRIPDRGNEQFF | TGTGCCAGCAGCCGAATACCCGACAGGGGTAATGAGCAGTTCTTC
NA | NA | TRBJ2-1 | TRBV3-1/TRBV3-2 | CASSQDGQGLYNEQFF | TGTGCCAGCAGCCAAGATGGGCAGGGACTCTACAATGAGCAGTTCTTC
NA | NA | TRBJ2-1 | TRBV7-8 | CASSSRTTANNEQFF | TGTGCCAGCAGCTCCAGAACGACAGCCAACAATGAGCAGTTCTTC
TRBD2 | NA | TRBJ2-1 | TRBV30 | CAWRWSGGAREQFF | TGTGCCTGGAGGTGGAGCGGGGGGGCAAGGGAGCAGTTCTTC
NA | NA | TRBJ1-2 | TRBV19 | CASSLWGEDYGYTF | TGTGCCAGTAGCCTTTGGGGCGAGGACTATGGCTACACCTTC
TRBD1 | NA | TRBJ1-5 | TRBV11-3 | CASSSGQLNQPQHF | TGTGCCAGCAGCTCGGGACAGCTAAATCAGCCCCAGCATTTT
NA | NA | TRBJ1-2 | TRBV18 | CASSRERNYGYTF | TGTGCCAGCTCCCGGGAGAGAAACTATGGCTACACCTTC
NA | NA | TRBJ1-3 | TRBV11-2 | CASSLRSNSGNTIYF | TGTGCCAGCAGCTTGCGGTCGAACTCTGGAAACACCATATATTTT
TRBD1 | NA | TRBJ2-7 | TRBV2 | CASSDIGGVFSWQYF | TGTGCCAGCAGTGATATAGGGGGCGTCTTTTCGTGGCAGTACTTC
NA | NA | TRBJ1-1 | TRBV6-2/TRBV6-3 | CASSWTPGTEAFF | TGTGCCAGCAGTTGGACTCCAGGCACTGAAGCTTTCTTT
TRBD1 | NA | TRBJ2-7 | TRBV10-1 | CASSSGQGYSYEQYF | TGCGCCAGCAGCTCCGGACAGGGATACTCCTACGAGCAGTACTTC
NA | NA | TRBJ2-1 | TRBV18 | CASSDRTEQFF | TGTGCCAGCTCCGACAGGACGGAGCAGTTCTTC
TRBD1 | NA | TRBJ1-3 | TRBV9 | CASSVNTGASGNTIYF | TGTGCCAGCAGCGTTAATACAGGGGCGTCTGGAAACACCATATATTTT
NA | NA | TRBJ1-5 | TRBV27 | CASSITGSDQPQHF | TGTGCCAGCAGCATCACAGGGTCCGATCAGCCCCAGCATTTT
NA | NA | TRBJ1-5 | TRBV6-5 | CASSYEGSNQPQHF | TGTGCCAGCAGTTACGAGGGCAGCAATCAGCCCCAGCATTTT